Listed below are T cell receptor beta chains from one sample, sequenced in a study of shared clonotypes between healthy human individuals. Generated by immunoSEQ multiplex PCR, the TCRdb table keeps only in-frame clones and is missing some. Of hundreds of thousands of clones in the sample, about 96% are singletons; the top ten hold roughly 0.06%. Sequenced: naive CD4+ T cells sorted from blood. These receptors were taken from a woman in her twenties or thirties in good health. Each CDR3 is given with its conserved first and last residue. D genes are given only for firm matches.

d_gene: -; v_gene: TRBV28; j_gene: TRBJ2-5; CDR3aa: CASSSAGETQYF; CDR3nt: TGTGCCAGCAGCTCTGCAGGGGAGACCCAGTACTTC
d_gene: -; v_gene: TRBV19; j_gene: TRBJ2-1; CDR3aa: CASSIVREPRNEQFF; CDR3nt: TGTGCCAGTAGTATAGTCCGGGAACCTCGGAATGAGCAGTTCTTC
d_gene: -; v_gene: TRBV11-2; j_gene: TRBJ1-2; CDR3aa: CASSSLSRILYTF; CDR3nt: TGTGCCAGCAGCTCCCTGAGTCGAATCCTCTACACCTTC
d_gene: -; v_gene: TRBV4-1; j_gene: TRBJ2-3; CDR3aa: CASSQVGTRRDTDTQYF; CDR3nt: TGCGCCAGCAGCCAAGTGGGAACTAGGAGAGACACAGATACGCAGTATTTT
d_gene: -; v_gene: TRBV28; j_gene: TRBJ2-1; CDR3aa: CVTAEGGSSYNEQFF; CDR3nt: TGTGTAACAGCGGAGGGCGGAAGCTCCTACAATGAGCAGTTCTTC
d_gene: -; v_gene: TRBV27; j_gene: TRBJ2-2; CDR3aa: CASSLIPDMNTGELFF; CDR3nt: TGTGCCAGCAGTTTGATTCCCGATATGAACACCGGGGAGCTGTTTTTT
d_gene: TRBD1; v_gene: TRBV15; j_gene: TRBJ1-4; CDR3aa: CATSRDDRGNEKLFF; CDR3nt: TGTGCCACCAGCAGAGATGACAGGGGGAATGAAAAACTGTTTTTT
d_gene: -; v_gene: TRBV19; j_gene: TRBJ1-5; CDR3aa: CASKDSFSYQPQHF; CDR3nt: TGTGCCAGTAAGGACAGTTTTTCATATCAGCCCCAGCATTTT
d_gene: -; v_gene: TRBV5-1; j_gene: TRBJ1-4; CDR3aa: CASSLLGATNEKLFF; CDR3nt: TGCGCCAGCAGCTTGCTAGGTGCAACTAATGAAAAACTGTTTTTT
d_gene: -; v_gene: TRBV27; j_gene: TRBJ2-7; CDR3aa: CASSLLASSSSYEQYF; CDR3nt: TGTGCCAGCAGTTTATTGGCCAGTTCGAGCTCCTACGAGCAGTACTTC
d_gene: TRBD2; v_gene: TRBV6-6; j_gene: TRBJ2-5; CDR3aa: CASSYIRLAGETQYF; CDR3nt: TGTGCCAGCAGTTATATTCGACTAGCGGGAGAGACCCAGTACTTC
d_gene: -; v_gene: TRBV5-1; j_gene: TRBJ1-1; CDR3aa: CASSLGGGGTEAFF; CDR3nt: TGCGCCAGCAGCTTGGGTGGTGGGGGCACTGAAGCTTTCTTT
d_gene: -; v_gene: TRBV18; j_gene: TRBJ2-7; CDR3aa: CASSPMRGSNEQYF; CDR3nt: TGTGCCAGCTCACCAATGAGGGGCTCCAACGAGCAGTACTTC
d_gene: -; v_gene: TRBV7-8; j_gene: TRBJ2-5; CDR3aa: CASSLDRLAETQYF; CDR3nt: TGTGCCAGCAGCTTAGATCGGCTAGCAGAGACCCAGTACTTC
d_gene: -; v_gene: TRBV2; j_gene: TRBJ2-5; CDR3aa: CASSRPAVQTQYF; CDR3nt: TGTGCCAGCAGTCGGCCCGCCGTCCAGACCCAGTACTTC
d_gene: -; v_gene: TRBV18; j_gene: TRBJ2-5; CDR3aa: CASSLGRIQETQYF; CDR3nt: TGTGCCAGCTCGCTGGGACGGATCCAAGAGACCCAGTACTTC
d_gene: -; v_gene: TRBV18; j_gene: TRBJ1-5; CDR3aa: CASTDSGNNQPQHF; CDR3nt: TGTGCCAGCACGGACAGCGGGAACAATCAGCCCCAGCATTTT
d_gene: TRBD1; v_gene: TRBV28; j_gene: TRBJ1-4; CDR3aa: CASTYGTANEKLFF; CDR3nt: TGTGCCAGCACATACGGGACAGCTAATGAAAAACTGTTTTTT
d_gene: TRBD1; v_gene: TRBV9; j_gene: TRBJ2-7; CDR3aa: CASSRGQGFYEQYF; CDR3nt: TGTGCCAGCAGCAGGGGACAGGGTTTTTACGAGCAGTACTTC
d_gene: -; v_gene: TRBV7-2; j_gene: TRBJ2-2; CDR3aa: CASSLVFGPSGELFF; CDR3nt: TGTGCCAGCAGCTTAGTTTTTGGTCCGAGTGGGGAGCTGTTTTTT
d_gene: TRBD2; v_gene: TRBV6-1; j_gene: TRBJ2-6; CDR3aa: CASSGLAGTQGANVLTF; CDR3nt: TGTGCCAGCAGTGGACTAGCGGGAACCCAGGGGGCCAACGTCCTGACTTTC
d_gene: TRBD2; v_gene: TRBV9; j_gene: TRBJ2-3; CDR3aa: CASSVEGGAGVAQYF; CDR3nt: TGTGCCAGCAGCGTAGAAGGGGGAGCGGGAGTTGCGCAGTATTTT